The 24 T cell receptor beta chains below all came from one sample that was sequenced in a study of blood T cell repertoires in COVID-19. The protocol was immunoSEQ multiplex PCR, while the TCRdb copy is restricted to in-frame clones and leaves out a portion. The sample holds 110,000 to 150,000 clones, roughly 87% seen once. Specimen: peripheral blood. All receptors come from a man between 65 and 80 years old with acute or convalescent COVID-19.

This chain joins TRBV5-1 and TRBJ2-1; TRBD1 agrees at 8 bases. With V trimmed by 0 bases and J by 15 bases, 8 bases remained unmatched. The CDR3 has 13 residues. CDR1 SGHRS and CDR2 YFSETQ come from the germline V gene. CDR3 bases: TGCGCCAGCAGCTTGGTAGAAGGACAGGGTAGGTTCTTC. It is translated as CASSLVEGQGRFF.

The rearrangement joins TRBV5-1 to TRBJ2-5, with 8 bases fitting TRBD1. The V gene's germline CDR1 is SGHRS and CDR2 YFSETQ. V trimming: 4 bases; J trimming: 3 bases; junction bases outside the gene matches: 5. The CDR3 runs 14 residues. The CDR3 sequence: CASSTDRAKETQYF. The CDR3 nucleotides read TGCGCCAGCAGCACGGACAGGGCCAAAGAGACCCAGTACTTC.

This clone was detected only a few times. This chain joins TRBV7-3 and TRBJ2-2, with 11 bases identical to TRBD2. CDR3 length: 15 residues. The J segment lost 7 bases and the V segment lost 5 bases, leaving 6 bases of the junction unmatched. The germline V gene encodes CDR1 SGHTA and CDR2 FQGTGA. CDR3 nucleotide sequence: TGTGCCAGCAGCACGACTAGCGGGATGGGCGGGGAGCTGTTTTTT. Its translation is CASSTTSGMGGELFF.

The CDR3 DNA follows: TGTGCCAGCAGCTTAGGGGCTAGCGGGAGTAAGGGTGAGCAGTTCTTC. Encoded protein: CASSLGASGSKGEQFF. V is TRBV7-9 and J is TRBJ2-1, with 10 bases identical to TRBD2. The CDR3 consists of 16 residues. V shed 1 base, J shed 9 bases, and the junction held 9 bases outside the gene matches. The germline gives CDR1 SEHNR, CDR2 FQNEAQ (reference sequence).

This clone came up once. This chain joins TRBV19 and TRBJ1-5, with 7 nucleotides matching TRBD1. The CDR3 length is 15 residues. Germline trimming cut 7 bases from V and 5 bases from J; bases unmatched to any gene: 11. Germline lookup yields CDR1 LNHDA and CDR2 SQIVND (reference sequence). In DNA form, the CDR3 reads TGTGCCAGTATGGAGAACAGGGGAGGTTATCAGCCCCAGCATTTT. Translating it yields CASMENRGGYQPQHF.

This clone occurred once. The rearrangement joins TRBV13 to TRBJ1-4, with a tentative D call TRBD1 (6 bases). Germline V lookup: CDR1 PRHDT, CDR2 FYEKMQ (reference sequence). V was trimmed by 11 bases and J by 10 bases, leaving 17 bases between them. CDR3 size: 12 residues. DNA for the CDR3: TGTGCCTCCGGGGGGGGGCAAGGAAAACTGTTTTTT. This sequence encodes CASGGGQGKLFF.

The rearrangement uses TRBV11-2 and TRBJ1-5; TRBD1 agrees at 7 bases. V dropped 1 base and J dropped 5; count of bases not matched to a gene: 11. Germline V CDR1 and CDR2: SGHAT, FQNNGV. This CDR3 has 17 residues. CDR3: CASSLGSGTDIDQPQHF. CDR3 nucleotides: TGTGCCAGCAGCTTAGGATCCGGGACAGATATTGATCAGCCCCAGCATTTT.

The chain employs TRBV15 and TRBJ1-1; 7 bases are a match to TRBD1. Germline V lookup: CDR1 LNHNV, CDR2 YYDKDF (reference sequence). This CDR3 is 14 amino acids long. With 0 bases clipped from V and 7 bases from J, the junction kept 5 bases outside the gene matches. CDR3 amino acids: CATSRDRGQFEAFF. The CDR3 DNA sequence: TGTGCCACCAGCAGAGATAGGGGACAGTTTGAAGCTTTCTTT. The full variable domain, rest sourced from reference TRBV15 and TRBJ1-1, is DAMVIQNPRYQVTQFGKPVTLSCSQTLNHNVMYWYQQKSSQAPKLLFHYYDKDFNNEADTPDNFQSRRPNTSFCFLDIRSPGLGDTAMYLCATSRDRGQFEAFFGQGTRLTVV.

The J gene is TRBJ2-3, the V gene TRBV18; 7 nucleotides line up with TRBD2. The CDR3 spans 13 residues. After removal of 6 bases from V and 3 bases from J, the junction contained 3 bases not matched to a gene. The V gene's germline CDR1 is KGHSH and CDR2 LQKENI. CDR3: CASSGGSTDTQYF. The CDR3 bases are TGTGCCAGCTCCGGGGGGTCTACAGATACGCAGTATTTT.

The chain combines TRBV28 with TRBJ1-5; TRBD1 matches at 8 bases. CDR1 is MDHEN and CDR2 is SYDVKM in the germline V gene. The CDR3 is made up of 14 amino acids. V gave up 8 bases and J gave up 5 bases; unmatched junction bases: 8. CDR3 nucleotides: TGTGCCAGCGGCCAGACAGGGGAACATCAGCCCCAGCATTTT. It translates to CASGQTGEHQPQHF.

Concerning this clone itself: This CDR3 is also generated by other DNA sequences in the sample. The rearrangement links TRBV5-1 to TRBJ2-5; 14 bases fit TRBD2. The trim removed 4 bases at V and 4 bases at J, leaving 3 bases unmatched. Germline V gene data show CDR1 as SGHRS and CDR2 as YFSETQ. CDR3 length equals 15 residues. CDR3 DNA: TGCGCCAGCAGCCCCGGGACTAGCGGGGGAGAGACCCAGTACTTC. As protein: CASSPGTSGGETQYF.

CDR3 DNA: TGTGCCGTAAGACAGGGGATGTCCGGGGAGCTGTTTTTT. It encodes CAVRQGMSGELFF. The chain couples TRBV5-5 to TRBJ2-2, with 8 bases fitting TRBD1. This CDR3 spans 13 amino acids. V lost 10 bases to trimming and J lost 6 bases; unmatched junction nucleotides: 8. Germline CDR1 and CDR2: SGHKS and YYEKEE (reference sequence).

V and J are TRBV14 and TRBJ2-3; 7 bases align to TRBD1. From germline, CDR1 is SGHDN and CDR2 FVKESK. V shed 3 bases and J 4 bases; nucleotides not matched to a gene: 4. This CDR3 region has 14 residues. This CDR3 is CASSHPTGSDTQYF. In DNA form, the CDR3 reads TGTGCCAGCAGCCACCCGACAGGGTCAGATACGCAGTATTTT.

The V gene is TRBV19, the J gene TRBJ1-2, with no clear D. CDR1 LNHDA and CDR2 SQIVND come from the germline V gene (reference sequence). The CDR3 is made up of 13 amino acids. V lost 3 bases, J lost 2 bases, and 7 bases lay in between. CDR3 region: CASSILQNYGYTF. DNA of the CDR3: TGTGCCAGTAGTATTTTACAGAACTATGGCTACACCTTC.

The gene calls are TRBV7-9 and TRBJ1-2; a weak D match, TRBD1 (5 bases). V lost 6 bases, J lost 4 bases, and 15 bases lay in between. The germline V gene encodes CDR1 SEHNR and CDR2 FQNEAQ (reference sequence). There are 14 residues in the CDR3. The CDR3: CASSPRGAPYGYTF. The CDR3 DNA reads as TGTGCCAGCAGTCCCCGCGGGGCCCCCTATGGCTACACCTTC. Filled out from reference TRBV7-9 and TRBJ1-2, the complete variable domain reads DTGVSQNPRHKITKRGQNVTFRCDPISEHNRLYWYRQTLGQGPEFLTYFQNEAQLEKSRLLSDRFSAERPKGSFSTLEIQRTEQGDSAMYLCASSPRGAPYGYTFGSGTRLTVV.

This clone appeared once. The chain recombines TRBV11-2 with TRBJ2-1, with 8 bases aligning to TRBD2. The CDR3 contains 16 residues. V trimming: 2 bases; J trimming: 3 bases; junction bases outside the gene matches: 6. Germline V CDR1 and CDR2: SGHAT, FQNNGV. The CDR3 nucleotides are TGTGCCAGCAGCTTACTGGCGGGGGGACGCTACAATGAGCAGTTCTTC. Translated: CASSLLAGGRYNEQFF.

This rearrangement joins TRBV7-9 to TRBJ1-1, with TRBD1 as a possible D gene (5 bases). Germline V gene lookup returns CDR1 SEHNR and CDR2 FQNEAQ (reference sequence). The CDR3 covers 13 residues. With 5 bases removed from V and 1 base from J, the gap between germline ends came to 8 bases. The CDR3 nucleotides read TGTGCCAGCAGCCAGGGAGGGAACACTGAAGCTTTCTTT. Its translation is CASSQGGNTEAFF.

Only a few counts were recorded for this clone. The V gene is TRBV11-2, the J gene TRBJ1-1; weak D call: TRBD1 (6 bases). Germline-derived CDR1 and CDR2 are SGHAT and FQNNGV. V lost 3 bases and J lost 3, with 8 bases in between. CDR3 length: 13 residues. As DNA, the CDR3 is TGTGCCAGCAGCTTTAACAGGGACACTGAAGCTTTCTTT. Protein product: CASSFNRDTEAFF.

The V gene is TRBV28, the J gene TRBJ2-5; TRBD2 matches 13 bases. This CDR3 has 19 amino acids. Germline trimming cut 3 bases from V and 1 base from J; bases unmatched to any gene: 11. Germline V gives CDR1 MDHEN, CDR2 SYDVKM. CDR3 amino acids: CASSFGLAGASWRQETQYF. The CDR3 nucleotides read TGTGCCAGCAGTTTCGGACTAGCGGGAGCGTCCTGGCGCCAAGAGACCCAGTACTTC.

The CDR3 nucleotides are TGTGCCAGCAGCCTTACTAGCGGGAGCTACAATGAGCAGTTCTTC. Its translation: CASSLTSGSYNEQFF. The chain uses TRBV6-4 and TRBJ2-1; the match to TRBD2 covers 11 bases. Germline trimming cut 6 bases from V and 3 bases from J; bases unmatched to any gene: 4. This CDR3 is built from 15 residues. The germline V gene has CDR1 MRHNA and CDR2 SNTAGT.

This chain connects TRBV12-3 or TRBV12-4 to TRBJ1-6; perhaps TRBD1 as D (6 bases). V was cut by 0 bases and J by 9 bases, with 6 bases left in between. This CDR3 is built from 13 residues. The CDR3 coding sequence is TGTGCCAGCAGTTTAGCGACAGGTTCACCCCTCCACTTT. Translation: CASSLATGSPLHF.

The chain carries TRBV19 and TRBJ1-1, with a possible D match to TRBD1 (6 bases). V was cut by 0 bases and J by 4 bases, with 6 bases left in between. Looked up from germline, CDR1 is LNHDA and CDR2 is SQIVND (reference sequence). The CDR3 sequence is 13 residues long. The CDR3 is CASSIETGTEAFF. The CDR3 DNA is TGTGCCAGTAGTATAGAGACAGGCACTGAAGCTTTCTTT.

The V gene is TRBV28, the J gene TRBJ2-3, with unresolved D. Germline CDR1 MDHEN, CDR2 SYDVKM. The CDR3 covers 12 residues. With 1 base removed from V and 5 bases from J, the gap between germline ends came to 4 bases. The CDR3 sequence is CASSLSRDTQYF. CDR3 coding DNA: TGTGCCAGCAGTTTATCGAGAGATACGCAGTATTTT.

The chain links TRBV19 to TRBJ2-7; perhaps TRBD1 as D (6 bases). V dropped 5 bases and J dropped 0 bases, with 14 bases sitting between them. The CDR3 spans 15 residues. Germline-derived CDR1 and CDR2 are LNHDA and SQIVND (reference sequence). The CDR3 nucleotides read TGTGCCAGTAGTGCCCCAGGACAGAGCTCCTACGAGCAGTACTTC. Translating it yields CASSAPGQSSYEQYF.